This TCR beta chain derives from a study of cytomegalovirus exposure and HLA in healthy donors. Study outcomes and limitations: Later analysis demonstrated an association between a missense DCLRE1C variant and TCR beta V- and J-gene trimming.

Germline V CDR1 and CDR2: SGHKS, YYEKEE (reference sequence). V was clipped by 2 bases and J by 1 base, with 6 bases between them. This CDR3 comprises 13 residues. PCR used 60 Vbeta primers and 13 Jbeta primers. Repertoires were generated with immunoSEQ multiplex PCR, while TCRdb's copy carries only in-frame clones and drops some. This sample's clone table lists around 140,000 clones. On this clone: Its target is not known.

The sample comprised PBMCs. This sequence originates from a woman in her 40s in good health and CMV-seropositive. V and J are TRBV5-5 and TRBJ1-1; no clear D gene. CDR3 loop: CASSFAGNTEAFF. The CDR3 nucleotides read TGTGCCAGCAGCTTCGCGGGGAACACTGAAGCTTTCTTT.